Listed here are 15 T cell receptor beta chains from one sample, sequenced in a study of CD8 T cells in acute hepatitis C reinfection. Whole-study results and caveats: Preferential TRBV04 and TRBV06 usage appeared in all groups and was not explained by the naive pool.

Time point specified: acute HCV infection, within 168 days of estimated infection date. No in vitro expansion preceded sequencing of these hepatitis C virus-specific cells, which were studied ex vivo. Profiled with immunoSEQ multiplex PCR; TCRdb holds only in-frame clones, not every one. The sample records around 1,400 clones, nearly 50% being singletons. This specimen was HCV NS3-1073 tetramer-sorted CD8+ T cells from PBMCs, taken during acute infection. The source of these receptors is a woman under 30 with chronic hepatitis C.

This chain connects TRBV29-1 to TRBJ2-1; D is uncertain. Germline V gene lookup returns CDR1 SQVTM and CDR2 ANQGSEA. V was shortened by 5 bases and J by 0 bases, with 14 bases between the two germline ends. The CDR3 is 15 amino acids. The CDR3 here is CSVSHPSSSYNEQFF. The CDR3 DNA reads TGCAGCGTTTCTCACCCCTCGAGCTCCTACAATGAGCAGTTCTTC.

In this sample, this clone is large (0.1 to 1%). Other DNA sequences within the sample encode an identical CDR3. The chain carries TRBV6-5 and TRBJ1-6, with D unclear. The CDR3 is made up of 15 amino acids. The V gene's germline CDR1 is MNHEY and CDR2 SVGAGI. V was trimmed by 2 bases and J by 6 bases, leaving 11 bases between them. DNA of the CDR3: TGTGCCAGCAGTTACAATTCGCAGGCTAATTCACCCCTCCACTTT. Encoded protein: CASSYNSQANSPLHF.

The rearrangement uses TRBV9 and TRBJ2-1; perhaps D is TRBD1 or TRBD2 (5 bases each). Germline CDR1 SGDLS, CDR2 YYNGEE. V lost 7 bases to trimming and J lost 6 bases, with 8 bases between them. CDR3 length: 11 residues. The CDR3 protein is CASGGGNEQFF. The CDR3 DNA sequence: TGTGCCAGCGGGGGTGGCAATGAGCAGTTCTTC.

This rearrangement joins TRBV4-2 to TRBJ1-1; a weak D match, TRBD1 (5 bases). V was cut by 0 bases and J by 7 bases, with 18 bases left in between. The length of the CDR3 is 16 residues. CDR1 is LGHNA and CDR2 is YNFKEQ in the germline V gene. In nucleotides, the CDR3 is TGTGCCAGCAGCCAAGAGGTTAGCAGGGCCTGGGGTGAAGCTTTCTTT. Amino acid sequence: CASSQEVSRAWGEAFF.

This clone was detected only a few times. J is TRBJ2-3 and V is TRBV9, with D perhaps matching TRBD1 or TRBD2 (6 bases each). This CDR3 has 14 residues. With 6 bases removed from V and 7 bases from J, the gap between germline ends came to 18 bases. Germline CDR1 is SGDLS and CDR2 is YYNGEE. The CDR3 sequence is CASTPVGGPYTQYF. The CDR3 DNA reads TGTGCCAGCACCCCCGTGGGGGGCCCGTATACGCAGTATTTT.

This clone was counted only a few times. This chain uses TRBV9 with TRBJ2-2, with D possibly TRBD1 on 6 matching bases. The CDR3 runs 15 residues. V was cut by 0 bases and J by 10 bases, with 16 bases left in between. Germline-derived CDR1 and CDR2 are SGDLS and YYNGEE. The CDR3 is CASSVGSGEPEELFF. CDR3 coding DNA: TGTGCCAGCAGCGTAGGCTCAGGGGAGCCCGAGGAGCTGTTTTTT.

The chain combines TRBV7-2 with TRBJ1-1, with unresolved D. V dropped 1 base and J dropped 7 bases, with 16 bases sitting between them. The CDR3 has 15 amino acids. Germline V gives CDR1 SGHTA, CDR2 FQGNSA. The CDR3 here is CASSLEPGLWGEAFF. The CDR3 nucleotides read TGTGCCAGCAGCTTAGAGCCGGGCCTATGGGGTGAAGCTTTCTTT.

The chain employs TRBV11-2 and TRBJ2-5; 10 bases match TRBD2. Looked up from germline, CDR1 is SGHAT and CDR2 is FQNNGV. Trimming at V came to 0 bases and at J to 5 bases, leaving 9 bases not matched to a gene. The CDR3 length is 17 residues. CDR3 DNA: TGTGCCAGCAGCTTAGAAGTCGCTAGCGGGGGCGGCGAGACCCAGTACTTC. Protein product: CASSLEVASGGGETQYF. The full variable domain, completed using reference TRBV11-2 and TRBJ2-5, is EAGVAQSPRYKIIEKRQSVAFWCNPISGHATLYWYQQILGQGPKLLIQFQNNGVVDDSQLPKDRFSAERLKGVDSTLKIQPAKLEDSAVYLCASSLEVASGGGETQYFGPGTRLLVL.

By sample fraction, this clone is large. In the same sample, other DNA sequences code for this CDR3. The chain recombines TRBV11-2 with TRBJ2-3; 10 nucleotides align to TRBD2. Germline CDR1 is SGHAT and CDR2 is FQNNGV. The trim removed 0 bases at V and 5 bases at J, leaving 8 bases unmatched. The CDR3 spans 17 residues. The CDR3 DNA reads TGTGCCAGCAGCTTAGAGGTGGCAGCGGGGGGGGGAGATACGCAGTATTTT. It yields the protein CASSLEVAAGGGDTQYF.

This clone was seen a handful of times. Distinct nucleotide sequences in the sample also encode this CDR3. The chain combines TRBV4-2 with TRBJ1-1, with TRBD1 as a possible D gene (5 bases). Trimming removed 0 bases at V and 4 bases at J, with 6 bases between. Germline CDR1 LGHNA, CDR2 YNFKEQ. This CDR3 region has 13 residues. As DNA, the CDR3 is TGTGCCAGCAGCCAAGAGAGGGGCACTGAAGCTTTCTTT. Translated: CASSQERGTEAFF.

The chain couples TRBV4-2 to TRBJ1-2; D is unresolved. There are 15 residues in the CDR3. Germline-derived CDR1 and CDR2 are LGHNA and YNFKEQ. V lost 1 base, J lost 4 bases, and 13 bases lay in between. Here the CDR3 reads CASSQGMAEAYGYTF. As DNA, the CDR3 is TGTGCCAGCAGCCAAGGAATGGCGGAAGCCTATGGCTACACCTTC.

This clone has only a few counts. The gene calls are TRBV4-2 and TRBJ1-1; the D is unclear. This CDR3 contains 13 residues. With 0 bases removed from V and 2 bases from J, the gap between germline ends came to 4 bases. The germline V gene encodes CDR1 LGHNA and CDR2 YNFKEQ. The CDR3 reads CASSQEDNTEAFF. The CDR3 DNA sequence: TGTGCCAGCAGCCAAGAAGATAACACTGAAGCTTTCTTT.

This clone has more than one count but fewer than ten. V gene TRBV27 combines with J gene TRBJ2-5; 10 bases are shared with TRBD2. Germline-derived CDR1 and CDR2 are MNHEY and SMNVEV (reference sequence). CDR3 size: 15 residues. Losses at the gene ends were 5 bases for V and 5 bases for J; bases not matched to a gene: 8. CDR3 amino acids: CASSPSGGAWETQYF. The CDR3, as DNA: TGTGCCAGCAGTCCCAGCGGGGGGGCCTGGGAGACCCAGTACTTC.

V usage is TRBV25-1 and J usage is TRBJ2-7; D unclear. The CDR3 sequence is 17 residues long. Germline V gene lookup returns CDR1 MGHDK and CDR2 SYGVNS. V was trimmed by 1 base and J by 1 base, leaving 17 bases between them. DNA for the CDR3: TGTGCCAGCAGTGAATTCAAATGGAACGTGGGTTCCTACGAGCAGTACTTC. Translated, it gives CASSEFKWNVGSYEQYF.

Of note for this clone: A read error may explain this, as a much larger clone is one base away. The chain recombines TRBV4-3 with TRBJ2-1, with 8 nucleotides matching TRBD2. CDR1 LGHNA and CDR2 YSLEER come from the germline V gene. J gave up 8 bases and V 3 bases, and 15 bases lay outside the gene matches. The CDR3 contains 17 residues. The chain's CDR3 is CASSHEVAAGGGDEQFF. For the CDR3, the DNA is TGCGCCAGCAGCCACGAGGTAGCGGCGGGGGGCGGGGATGAGCAGTTCTTC.